This TCR beta chain comes out of a study of human T cells and chemical hapten exposure. It was the library that attached unique molecular identifiers to individual cDNA molecules. Using its own MiXCR run on the reads, TCRdb lists one record per CDR3 protein. The sample holds more than 100,000 distinct CDR3 sequences, approximately 9.3% seen once. Total RNA was isolated from unfractionated whole blood. Germline V lookup: CDR1 SGHRS, CDR2 YFSETQ. V lost 2 bases and J lost 2; bases outside the gene matches: 3. This CDR3 contains 15 residues. Study results and limitations: Following DPC sensitization, TCRs present above 1 in 1000 frequency showed no change.

Worth noting for this clonotype: Its antigen is not known.

The sequencing input was whole blood. The sequence was collected from a human donor in good health. Some clones in this sample may be carry-over from other donors' samples. V is TRBV5-1 and J is TRBJ2-7; 11 nucleotides agree with TRBD2. CDR3 nucleotides: TGCGCCAGCAGCTTAACTAGCGGGGGTACCTACGAGCAGTACTTC. Residues: CASSLTSGGTYEQYF.